The sequence of this TCR beta chain was determined in a study of blood T cell repertoires in COVID-19. Background on the study: PBMCs, B-cell-depleted T cells, or T cells were the source of the cDNA or gDNA that made up the material.

Authors' processing steps: The assay estimated nucleated cells by amplifying reference gene primers. Clones were sequenced by immunoSEQ multiplex PCR, and TCRdb holds only the in-frame ones, with some missing. The DNA gave D and trimming, while V, J and clone size come from that table. The data show about 14,000 clones, with more than 75% seen just once and less than 15% held by the top ten. The CDR3 extends over 19 amino acids. CDR1 and CDR2 (germline): LNHDA, SQIVND (reference sequence). V was clipped by 4 bases and J by 5 bases; unmatched bases: 18. Sequencing was carried out using peripheral blood. The source of this sequence is a human donor in a cohort sampled during active COVID-19. V is TRBV19 and J is TRBJ2-1, with 9 bases matching TRBD2. CDR3 amino acids: CASSTMFHWREGGDNEQFF. The CDR3 nucleotides read TGTGCCAGTAGTACAATGTTTCACTGGCGGGAGGGAGGGGACAATGAGCAGTTCTTC.